This TCR beta chain originates from a study of blood T cell repertoires in COVID-19. At the level of the study: In each case, the material was cDNA or gDNA derived from T cells, B-cell-depleted T cells, or PBMCs.

Under the authors' procedure: Estimation of nucleated cell counts was performed using reference gene primer amplification. Some clones are missing from TCRdb's copy, which holds only in-frame ones; the method was immunoSEQ multiplex PCR. V and J calls and clone size are those listed in that table; D and trimming were worked out from the DNA. The repertoire holds about 330,000 clones, with more than 85% as singletons. Membership in each cohort depended on participant-reported clinical history. Per germline, CDR1 MGHRA and CDR2 YSYEKL. The CDR3 runs 17 residues. Trimming removed 0 bases from V and 0 bases from J, with 12 bases in between.

Sequencing used PBMCs or T cells enriched from blood (not recorded which). The receptor was isolated from a woman aged 25 to 45 who had recovered from COVID-19. This chain links TRBV4-1 with TRBJ2-1; D is possibly TRBD2 (5 bases). The CDR3: CASSQDAGRSSYNEQFF. The CDR3 bases are TGCGCCAGCAGCCAAGATGCGGGTAGGAGCTCCTACAATGAGCAGTTCTTC.